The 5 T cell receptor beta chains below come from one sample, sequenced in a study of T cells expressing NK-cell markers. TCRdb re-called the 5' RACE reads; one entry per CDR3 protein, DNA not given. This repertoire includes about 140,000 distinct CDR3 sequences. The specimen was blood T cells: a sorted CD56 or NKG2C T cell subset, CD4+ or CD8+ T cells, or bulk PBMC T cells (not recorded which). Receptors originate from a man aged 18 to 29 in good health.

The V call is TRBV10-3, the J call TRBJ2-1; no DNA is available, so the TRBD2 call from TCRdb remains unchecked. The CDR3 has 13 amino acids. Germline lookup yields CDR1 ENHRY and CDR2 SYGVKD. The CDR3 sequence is CATLAGATNEQFF.

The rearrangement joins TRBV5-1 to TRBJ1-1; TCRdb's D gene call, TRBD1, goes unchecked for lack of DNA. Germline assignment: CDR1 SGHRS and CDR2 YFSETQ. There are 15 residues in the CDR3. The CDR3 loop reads CASRRGTGVDTEAFF.

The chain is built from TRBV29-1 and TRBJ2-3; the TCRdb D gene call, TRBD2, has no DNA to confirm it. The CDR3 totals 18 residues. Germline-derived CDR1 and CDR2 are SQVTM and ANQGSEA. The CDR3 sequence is CSVEDPWSGGRRTDTQYF.

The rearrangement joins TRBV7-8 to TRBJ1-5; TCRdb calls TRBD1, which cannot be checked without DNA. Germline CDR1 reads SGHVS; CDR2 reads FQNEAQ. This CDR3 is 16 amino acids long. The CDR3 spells CASSPGAAPSNQPQHF.

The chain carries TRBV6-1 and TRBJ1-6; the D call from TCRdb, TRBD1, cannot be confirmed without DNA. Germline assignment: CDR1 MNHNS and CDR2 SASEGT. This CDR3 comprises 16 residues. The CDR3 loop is CACWDHGIRRNSPLHF.